The T cell receptor (beta chain) under discussion was sequenced for a study of human T cells and chemical hapten exposure listed by TCRdb under 2021. Broadly, across the study: For sensitization, 2% DPC in acetone was applied to a 2 cm by 2 cm area of upper inner arm skin. In alopecia patients, the study followed how the peripheral blood TCR repertoire changed in vivo over primary and secondary sensitization to diphenylcyclopropenone (DPC), a hapten. Patch tests used Finn chambers with 0.01% DPC on the upper back, scored after 6 days by International Contact Dermatitis Research Group standards. Twenty-nine alopecia patients provided blood for TCR sequencing at one to four time points (pre-sensitization, 2, 6 and 24 weeks). Libraries were pooled for sequencing, and variation in per-sample TCR yields was attributed mainly to small differences in library volumes within the pool. The patient cohort, mostly female, included alopecia areata with under or over 50% scalp involvement, alopecia totalis and alopecia universalis. Throughout the study period of about 22 weeks, patients also received therapeutic DPC doses to the scalp every week. Blood samples were taken from patients before sensitization (week 0) and then at 2, 6 and about 24 weeks after DPC sensitization. Here is what the overall study found, with its caveats: All patients had alopecia, a presumed autoimmune disease, so their immune response might differ from that of healthy individuals. Repeated subsampling changed both the strength of the expansion versus patch-test correlation and the threshold at which the correlation became significant. The number of TCRs above 1 in 1000 frequency did not change with DPC sensitization; there was no evidence of global repertoire structure alterations. Compared with pre-sensitization or healthy control sets, expanded TCRs formed significantly more large CDR3 similarity clusters, which is consistent with antigen-driven responses. Patch test score correlated positively with the number of PT1 expanded TCRs, reaching significance at thresholds 8, 16 and 32 but not at 4.

With regard to this clonotype: Its recognized antigen is unknown. No base-level quality is on record; no much larger clone is a single base apart.

The protocol used for the library was RACE. Reads for this sample came from a NextSeq 500. Library preparation attached unique molecular identifiers to individual cDNA molecules for quantitative, reproducible TCR counting. Both TCR alpha and TCR beta chains were sequenced from each blood RNA sample. The authors processed their data as follows. A median of roughly 100,000 TCRs per sample was observed, with a range of about 20,000 to 750,000. V, J and CDR3 annotation of the TCR reads was performed with the Decombinator software suite. To make PS versus PT1 abundance plots, every sample was subsampled to the same number of TCRs (28,000). Expanded TCRs were defined as absent before sensitization and observed at least eight times at the 2-week time point. In-frame beta chains were kept once TCRdb had trimmed the public reads at Q25 with fastp and called clones with MiXCR. Rows with one shared CDR3 protein collapse into an entry with the most common genes and DNA. These V and J calls are TCRdb output, not the study's own analysis. The sample table holds a few hundred thousand distinct CDR3 sequences, of which about 6% were seen once. Less than 6.5% of the sample is taken by the ten largest.

CDR1 and CDR2 are read off the germline V gene as LGHNA and YNFKEQ. The CDR3 covers 17 residues, taking in both the cysteine and the phenylalanine. Of all the DNA, just the CDR3 is kept, 51 bases in frame from base 1. Germline trimming amounts to 0 bases on V and 2 bases on J, with 10 as the count of junction bases outside the gene matches. According to the study, the label for this sample's time point signals: patch test 2, 6 weeks after DPC sensitization. According to the study, the label for this sample's treatment or condition signals: therapeutic diphenylcyclopropenone sensitization with weekly scalp DPC. Blood at each patch-test visit was drawn before the patch test was applied. Patients were eligible if aged 18 to 70, diagnosed with alopecia and judged suitable for DPC therapy, and pregnant patients were excluded. Total RNA was extracted from unfractionated whole blood that had been collected in Tempus Blood RNA tubes.

The TCR comes from a woman aged 18 to 35 with alopecia areata. Some clones in this sample may be carry-over from other donors' samples. Sequencing used whole blood, obtained in connection with sensitization to the hapten diphenylcyclopropenone (DPC). The chain couples TRBV4-2 to TRBJ2-7; TRBD2 lines up with 7 middle nucleotides. The nucleotides are TGTGCCAGCAGCCAAGATATTGGGGGGGGTTTAACCTACGAGCAGTACTTC. Protein translation: CASSQDIGGGLTYEQYF.